The source of this TCR beta chain is a study of blood T cell repertoires in COVID-19. Study-wide background: The study drew acute and convalescent COVID-19 samples from the United States, Italy and Spain. PBMCs, B-cell-depleted T cells, or T cells provided the cDNA or gDNA that made up the material.

Original handling: It was from reference gene primer amplification that nucleated cell counts were estimated. Here immunoSEQ multiplex PCR was the method, and the copy in TCRdb shows in-frame clones only, minus some. D and trimming come from the DNA, and the V and J calls and clone size come from that table. This table has 200,000 or so clones, about nine tenths appearing once. The sample consisted of peripheral blood. The source of this sequence is a man aged 65 to 85 with acute or convalescent COVID-19.

CDR3 amino acids: CASSPSGGTNVLTF. The CDR3 DNA reads as TGTGCCAGCAGCCCGTCGGGGGGTACCAACGTCCTGACTTTC. The chain employs TRBV14 and TRBJ2-6; 7 bases line up with TRBD2. The V gene end was trimmed by 4 bases and the J gene end by 8 bases; junction bases not matched to a gene: 5. Looked up from germline, CDR1 is SGHDN and CDR2 is FVKESK. The CDR3 totals 14 residues.